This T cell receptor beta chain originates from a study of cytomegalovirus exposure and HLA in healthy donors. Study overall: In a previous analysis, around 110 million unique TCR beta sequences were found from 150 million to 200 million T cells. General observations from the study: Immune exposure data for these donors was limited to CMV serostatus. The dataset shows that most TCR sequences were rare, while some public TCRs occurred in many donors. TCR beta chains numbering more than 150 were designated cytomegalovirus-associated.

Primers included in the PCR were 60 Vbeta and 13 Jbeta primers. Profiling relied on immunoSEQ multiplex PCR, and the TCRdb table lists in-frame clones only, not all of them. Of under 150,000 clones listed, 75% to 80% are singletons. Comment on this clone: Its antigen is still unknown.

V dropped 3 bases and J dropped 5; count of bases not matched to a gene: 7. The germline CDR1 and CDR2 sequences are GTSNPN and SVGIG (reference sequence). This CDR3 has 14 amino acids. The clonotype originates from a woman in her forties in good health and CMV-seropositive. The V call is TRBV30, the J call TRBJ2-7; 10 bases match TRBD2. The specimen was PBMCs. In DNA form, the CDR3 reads TGTGCCTGGAGCCTAGCGGGAGTCAAAAACGAGCAGTACTTC. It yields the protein CAWSLAGVKNEQYF. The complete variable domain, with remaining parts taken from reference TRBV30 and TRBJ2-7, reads SQTIHQWPATLVQPVGSPLSLECTVEGTSNPNLYWYRQAAGRGLQLLFYSVGIGQISSEVPQNLSASRPQDRQFILSSKKLLLSDSGFYLCAWSLAGVKNEQYFGPGTRLTVT.